The rows below give T cell receptor beta chains drawn from one sample of a study of OX40 agonist ivuxolimab in advanced cancers. TCRdb keeps only in-frame clones here, not all; method: immunoSEQ multiplex PCR. The profile shows 55,000 to 65,000 clones, 91% of them singletons. The sample consisted of CD4+ or CD8+ T cells sorted from blood, taken in a trial of the OX40 agonist ivuxolimab. The receptors were sampled from an adult with an advanced solid tumor such as melanoma, head and neck, liver or kidney cancer. CDR3s include the opening cysteine and the closing phenylalanine or tryptophan. The D gene is left open where the match is weak. The listing skips clone size in some rows; elsewhere it reads once, few, many or a size class.

size: NA
J: TRBJ2-7
V: TRBV5-4
D: NA
CDR3: CASSYQGRPWEQYF
DNA: TGTGCCAGCAGCTATCAGGGGAGACCTTGGGAGCAGTACTTC

size: NA
J: TRBJ1-2
V: TRBV7-9
D: TRBD1
CDR3: CASSLLALGTDYGYTF
DNA: TGTGCCAGCAGCTTATTGGCCCTTGGGACAGACTATGGCTACACCTTC

size: NA
J: TRBJ1-3
V: TRBV19
D: NA
CDR3: CASSSRQQGLSGNTIYF
DNA: TGTGCCAGTAGTTCGAGGCAGCAAGGGCTCTCTGGAAACACCATATATTTT

size: few
J: TRBJ1-4
V: TRBV30
D: TRBD1
CDR3: CALTGSTNEKLFF
DNA: TGTGCCTTGACAGGGTCAACTAATGAAAAACTGTTTTTT

size: NA
J: TRBJ2-1
V: TRBV10-3
D: TRBD2
CDR3: CAIRSQILAGGGNEQFF
DNA: TGTGCCATCAGATCACAAATTCTAGCGGGAGGAGGCAATGAGCAGTTCTTC

size: NA
J: TRBJ2-2
V: TRBV18
D: NA
CDR3: CASSPKTGAENTGELFF
DNA: TGTGCCAGCTCACCTAAGACGGGAGCGGAAAACACCGGGGAGCTGTTTTTT

size: NA
J: TRBJ1-2
V: TRBV7-8
D: NA
CDR3: CASSFGDGSFGYTF
DNA: TGTGCCAGCAGCTTCGGAGATGGGTCTTTTGGCTACACCTTC

size: NA
J: TRBJ2-7
V: TRBV7-6
D: NA
CDR3: CASSLSGSPGNEQYF
DNA: TGTGCCAGCAGCTTATCCGGGAGTCCTGGCAACGAGCAGTACTTC

size: once
J: TRBJ2-2
V: TRBV29-1
D: NA
CDR3: CSVEQRKNTGELFF
DNA: TGCAGCGTTGAACAGCGGAAGAACACCGGGGAGCTGTTTTTT

size: NA
J: TRBJ2-1
V: TRBV5-1
D: TRBD2
CDR3: CASSPRTREALYNEQFF
DNA: TGCGCCAGCAGCCCCCGGACGCGGGAGGCCCTTTACAATGAGCAGTTCTTC

size: NA
J: TRBJ2-7
V: TRBV27
D: TRBD1
CDR3: CASSYGGTGGEEQYF
DNA: TGTGCCAGCAGTTATGGAGGGACAGGGGGTGAGGAGCAGTACTTC

size: NA
J: TRBJ1-1
V: TRBV27
D: TRBD1
CDR3: CASSSPMGQVNTEAFF
DNA: TGTGCCAGCAGTTCACCCATGGGACAGGTGAACACTGAAGCTTTCTTT

size: NA
J: TRBJ2-1
V: TRBV12-5
D: NA
CDR3: CASGLSTGNEQFF
DNA: TGTGCTAGTGGTTTGTCGACGGGTAATGAGCAGTTCTTC

size: NA
J: TRBJ2-7
V: TRBV28
D: NA
CDR3: CASSLGRPPGEQYF
DNA: TGTGCCAGCAGTTTAGGCAGGCCACCCGGCGAGCAGTACTTC

size: NA
J: TRBJ2-1
V: TRBV19
D: TRBD1
CDR3: CASSTRQGSYNEQFF
DNA: TGTGCCAGTAGTACTCGACAGGGCTCCTACAATGAGCAGTTCTTC

size: NA
J: TRBJ1-1
V: TRBV5-1
D: NA
CDR3: CASSFTGSNTEAFF
DNA: TGCGCCAGCAGCTTCACAGGGTCGAACACTGAAGCTTTCTTT

size: NA
J: TRBJ2-2
V: TRBV5-1
D: NA
CDR3: CASSLESANTGELFF
DNA: TGCGCCAGCAGCTTGGAAAGCGCGAACACCGGGGAGCTGTTTTTT

size: once
J: TRBJ1-1
V: TRBV5-1
D: NA
CDR3: CASSLKWGRAGFDTEAFF
DNA: TGCGCCAGCAGCTTAAAGTGGGGGAGGGCGGGCTTCGACACTGAAGCTTTCTTT

size: few
J: TRBJ1-5
V: TRBV10-2
D: NA
CDR3: CASSESGGYQPQHF
DNA: TGCGCCAGCAGTGAGTCGGGCGGGTATCAGCCCCAGCATTTT

size: NA
J: TRBJ2-5
V: TRBV27
D: NA
CDR3: CASIMGGTQYF
DNA: TGTGCCAGCATCATGGGGGGGACCCAGTACTTC

size: NA
J: TRBJ1-2
V: TRBV11-2
D: NA
CDR3: CASSPGEEVGYTF
DNA: TGTGCCAGCAGCCCCGGGGAGGAGGTAGGCTACACCTTC

size: NA
J: TRBJ1-4
V: TRBV27
D: NA
CDR3: CASSFGALATNEKLFF
DNA: TGTGCCAGCAGTTTTGGGGCCCTTGCAACTAATGAAAAACTGTTTTTT

size: NA
J: TRBJ2-7
V: TRBV18
D: NA
CDR3: CASSPLKKGEQYF
DNA: TGTGCCAGCTCACCACTTAAGAAGGGAGAGCAGTACTTC

size: NA
J: TRBJ1-5
V: TRBV6-5
D: TRBD1
CDR3: CASSYSTGIDQPQHF
DNA: TGTGCCAGCAGTTACTCGACAGGGATTGATCAGCCCCAGCATTTT

size: NA
J: TRBJ1-3
V: TRBV27
D: TRBD1
CDR3: CASSLGRGARNTIYF
DNA: TGTGCCAGCTCCCTCGGCAGGGGGGCGCGAAACACCATATATTTT

size: NA
J: TRBJ2-2
V: TRBV7-7
D: TRBD2
CDR3: CAGSPRSSGSGELFF
DNA: TGTGCCGGCAGCCCGAGGAGTAGCGGGTCAGGGGAGCTGTTTTTT

size: NA
J: TRBJ2-5
V: TRBV7-2
D: NA
CDR3: CASSSQRETQYF
DNA: TGTGCCAGCAGCTCCCAGAGAGAGACCCAGTACTTC

size: NA
J: TRBJ2-5
V: TRBV5-5
D: TRBD2
CDR3: CASSLRTSGSRVTQYF
DNA: TGTGCCAGCAGCCTTCGGACTAGCGGGAGTCGAGTGACCCAGTACTTC